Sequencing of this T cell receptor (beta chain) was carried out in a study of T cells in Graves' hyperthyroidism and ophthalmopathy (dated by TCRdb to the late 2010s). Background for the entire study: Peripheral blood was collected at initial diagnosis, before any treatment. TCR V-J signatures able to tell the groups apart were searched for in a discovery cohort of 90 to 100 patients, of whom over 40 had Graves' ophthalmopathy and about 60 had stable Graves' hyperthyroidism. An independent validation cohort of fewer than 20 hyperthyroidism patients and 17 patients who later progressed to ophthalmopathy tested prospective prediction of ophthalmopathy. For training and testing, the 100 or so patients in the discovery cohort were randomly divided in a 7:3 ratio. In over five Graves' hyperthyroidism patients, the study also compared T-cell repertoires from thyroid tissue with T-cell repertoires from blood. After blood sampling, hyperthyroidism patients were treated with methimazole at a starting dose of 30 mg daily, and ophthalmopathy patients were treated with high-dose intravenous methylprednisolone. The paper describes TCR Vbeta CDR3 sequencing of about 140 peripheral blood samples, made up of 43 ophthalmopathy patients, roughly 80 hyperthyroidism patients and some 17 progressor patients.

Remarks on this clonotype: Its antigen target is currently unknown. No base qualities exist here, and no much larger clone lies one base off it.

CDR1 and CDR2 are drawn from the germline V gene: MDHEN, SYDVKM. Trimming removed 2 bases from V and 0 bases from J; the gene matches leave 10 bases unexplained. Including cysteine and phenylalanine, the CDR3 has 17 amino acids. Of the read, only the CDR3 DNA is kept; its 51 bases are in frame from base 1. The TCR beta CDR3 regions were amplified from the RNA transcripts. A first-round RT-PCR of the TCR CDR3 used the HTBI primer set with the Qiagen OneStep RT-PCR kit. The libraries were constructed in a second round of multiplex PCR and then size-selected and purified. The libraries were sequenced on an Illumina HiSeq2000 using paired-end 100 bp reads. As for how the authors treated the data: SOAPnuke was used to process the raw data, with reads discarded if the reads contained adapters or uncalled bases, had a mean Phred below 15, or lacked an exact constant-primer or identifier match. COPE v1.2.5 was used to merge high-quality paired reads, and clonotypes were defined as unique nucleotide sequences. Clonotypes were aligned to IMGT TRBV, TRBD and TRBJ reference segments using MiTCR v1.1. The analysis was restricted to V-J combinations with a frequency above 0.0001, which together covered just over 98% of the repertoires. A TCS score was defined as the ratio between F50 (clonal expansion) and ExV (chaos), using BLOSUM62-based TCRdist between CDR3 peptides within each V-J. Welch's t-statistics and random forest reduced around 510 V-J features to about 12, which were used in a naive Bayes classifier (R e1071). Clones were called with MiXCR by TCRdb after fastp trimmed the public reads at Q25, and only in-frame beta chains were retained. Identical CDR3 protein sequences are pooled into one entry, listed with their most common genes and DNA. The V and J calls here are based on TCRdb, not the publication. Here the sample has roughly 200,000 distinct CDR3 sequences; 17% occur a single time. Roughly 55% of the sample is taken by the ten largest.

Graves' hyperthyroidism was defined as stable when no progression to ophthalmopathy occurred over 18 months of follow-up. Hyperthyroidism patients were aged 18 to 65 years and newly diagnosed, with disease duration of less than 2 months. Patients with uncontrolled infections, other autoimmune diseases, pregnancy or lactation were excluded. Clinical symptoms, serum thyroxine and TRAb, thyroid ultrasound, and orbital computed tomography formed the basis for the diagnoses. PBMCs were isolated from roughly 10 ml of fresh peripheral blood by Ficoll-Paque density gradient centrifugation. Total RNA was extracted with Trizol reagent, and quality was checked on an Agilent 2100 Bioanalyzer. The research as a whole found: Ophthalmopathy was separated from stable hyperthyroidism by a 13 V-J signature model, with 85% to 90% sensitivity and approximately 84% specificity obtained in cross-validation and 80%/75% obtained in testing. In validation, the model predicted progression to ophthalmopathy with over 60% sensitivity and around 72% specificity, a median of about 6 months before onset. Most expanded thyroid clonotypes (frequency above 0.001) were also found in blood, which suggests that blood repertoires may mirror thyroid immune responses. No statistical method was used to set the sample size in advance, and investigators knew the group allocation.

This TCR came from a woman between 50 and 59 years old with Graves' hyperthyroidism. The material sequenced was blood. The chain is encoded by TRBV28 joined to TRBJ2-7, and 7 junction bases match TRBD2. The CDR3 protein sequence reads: CASSLPSSGRASYEQYF. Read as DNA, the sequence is TGTGCCAGCAGTTTACCGTCTAGCGGACGAGCCTCCTACGAGCAGTACTTC.